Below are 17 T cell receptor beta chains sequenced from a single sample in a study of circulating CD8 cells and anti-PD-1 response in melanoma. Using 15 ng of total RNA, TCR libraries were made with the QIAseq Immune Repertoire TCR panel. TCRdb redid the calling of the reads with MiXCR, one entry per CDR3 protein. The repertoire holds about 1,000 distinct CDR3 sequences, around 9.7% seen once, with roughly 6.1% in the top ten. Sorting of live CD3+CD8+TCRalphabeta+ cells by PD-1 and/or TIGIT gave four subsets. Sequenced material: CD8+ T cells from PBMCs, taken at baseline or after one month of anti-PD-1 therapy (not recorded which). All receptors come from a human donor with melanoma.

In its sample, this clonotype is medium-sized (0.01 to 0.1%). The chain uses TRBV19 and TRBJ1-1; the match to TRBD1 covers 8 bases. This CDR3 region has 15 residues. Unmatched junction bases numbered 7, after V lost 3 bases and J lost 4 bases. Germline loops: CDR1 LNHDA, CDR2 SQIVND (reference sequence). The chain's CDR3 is CASSINRGLRTEAFF. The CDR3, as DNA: TGTGCCAGTAGTATCAACAGGGGGTTACGCACTGAAGCTTTCTTT.

The CDR3 spells CASSQARGGPGEQFF. The DNA for the CDR3 is TGTGCCAGCAGCCAAGCGCGGGGGGGCCCGGGAGAGCAGTTCTTC. The rearrangement uses TRBV14 and TRBJ2-1; 9 nucleotides agree with TRBD2. The CDR3 consists of 15 residues. Per the germline V gene, CDR1 is SGHDN and CDR2 is FVKESK. The J segment lost 10 bases and the V segment lost 1 base, leaving 8 bases of the junction unmatched.

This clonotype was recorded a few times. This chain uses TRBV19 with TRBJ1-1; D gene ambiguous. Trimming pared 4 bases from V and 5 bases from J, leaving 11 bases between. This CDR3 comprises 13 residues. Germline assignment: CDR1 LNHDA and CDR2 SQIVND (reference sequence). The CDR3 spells CASSRGRRTEAFF. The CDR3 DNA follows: TGTGCCAGTAGTAGAGGGCGGAGGACTGAAGCTTTCTTT.

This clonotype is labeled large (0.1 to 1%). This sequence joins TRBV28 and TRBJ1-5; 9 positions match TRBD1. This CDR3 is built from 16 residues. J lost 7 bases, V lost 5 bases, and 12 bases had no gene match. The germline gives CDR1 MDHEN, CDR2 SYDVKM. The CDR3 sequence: CASSPGDREEGQPQHF. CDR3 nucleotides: TGTGCCAGCAGTCCTGGGGACAGGGAAGAGGGACAGCCCCAGCATTTT.

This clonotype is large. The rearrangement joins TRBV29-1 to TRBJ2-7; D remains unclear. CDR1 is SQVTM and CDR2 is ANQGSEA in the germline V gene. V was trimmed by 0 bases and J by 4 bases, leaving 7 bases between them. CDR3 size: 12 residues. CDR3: CSVEEGRYEQYF. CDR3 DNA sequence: TGCAGCGTTGAAGAAGGCCGTTACGAGCAGTACTTC.

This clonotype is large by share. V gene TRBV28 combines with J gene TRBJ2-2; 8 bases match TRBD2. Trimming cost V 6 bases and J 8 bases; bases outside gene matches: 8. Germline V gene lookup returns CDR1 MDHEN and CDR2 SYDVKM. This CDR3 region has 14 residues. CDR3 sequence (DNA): TGTGCCAGCAGCCGGGGACTAGAATCAGGGGAGCTGTTTTTT. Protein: CASSRGLESGELFF.

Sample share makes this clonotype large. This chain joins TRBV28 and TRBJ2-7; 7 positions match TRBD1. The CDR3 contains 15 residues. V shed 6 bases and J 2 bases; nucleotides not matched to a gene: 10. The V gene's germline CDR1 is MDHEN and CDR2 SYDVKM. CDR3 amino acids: CASSVGGTVTYEQYF. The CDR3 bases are TGTGCCAGCAGCGTAGGGGGCACAGTTACCTACGAGCAGTACTTC.

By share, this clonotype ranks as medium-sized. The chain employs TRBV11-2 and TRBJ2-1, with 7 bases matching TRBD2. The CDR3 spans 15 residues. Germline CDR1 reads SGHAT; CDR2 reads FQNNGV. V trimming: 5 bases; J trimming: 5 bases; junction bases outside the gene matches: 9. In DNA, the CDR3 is TGTGCCAGCAGCCCCCCCCTGGGGGGGGACAATGAGCAGTTCTTC. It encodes CASSPPLGGDNEQFF.

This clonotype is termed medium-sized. CDR3 coding DNA: TGCAGCGTTGAAGAGGACAGAGCCCCCTCTGGGGCCAACGTCCTGACTTTC. Translation gives CSVEEDRAPSGANVLTF. The genes are TRBV29-1 and TRBJ2-6, with D possibly matching TRBD1 (6 bases). Trimming took 0 bases from V and 0 from J, leaving 12 bases between them. Germline V CDR1 and CDR2: SQVTM, ANQGSEA. The CDR3 is 17 residues long.

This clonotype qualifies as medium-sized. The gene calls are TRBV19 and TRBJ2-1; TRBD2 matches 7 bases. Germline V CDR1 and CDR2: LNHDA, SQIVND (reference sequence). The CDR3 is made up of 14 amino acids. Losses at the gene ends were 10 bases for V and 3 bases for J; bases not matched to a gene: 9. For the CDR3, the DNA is TGTGCCACTCAGAGGACGGGGGGCTACAATGAGCAGTTCTTC. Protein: CATQRTGGYNEQFF.

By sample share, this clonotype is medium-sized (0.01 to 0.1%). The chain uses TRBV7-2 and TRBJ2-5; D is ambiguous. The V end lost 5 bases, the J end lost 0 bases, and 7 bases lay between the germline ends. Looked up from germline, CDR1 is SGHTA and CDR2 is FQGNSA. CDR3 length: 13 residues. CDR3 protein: CASSPPNQETQYF. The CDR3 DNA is TGTGCCAGCAGCCCCCCAAACCAAGAGACCCAGTACTTC.

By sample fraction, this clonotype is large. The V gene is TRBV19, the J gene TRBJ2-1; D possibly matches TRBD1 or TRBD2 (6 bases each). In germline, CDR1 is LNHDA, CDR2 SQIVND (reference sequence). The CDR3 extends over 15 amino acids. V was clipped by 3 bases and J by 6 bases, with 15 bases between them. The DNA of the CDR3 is TGTGCCAGTAGTATCAAGGGGGGCTACGGCAATGAGCAGTTCTTC. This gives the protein CASSIKGGYGNEQFF.

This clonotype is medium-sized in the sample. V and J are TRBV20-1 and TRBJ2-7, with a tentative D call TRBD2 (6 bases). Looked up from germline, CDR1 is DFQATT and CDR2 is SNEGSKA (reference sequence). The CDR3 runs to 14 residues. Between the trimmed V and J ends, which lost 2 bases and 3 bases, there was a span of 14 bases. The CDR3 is CSARLGLDYYEQYF. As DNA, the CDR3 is TGCAGTGCTAGATTGGGACTCGATTACTACGAGCAGTACTTC.

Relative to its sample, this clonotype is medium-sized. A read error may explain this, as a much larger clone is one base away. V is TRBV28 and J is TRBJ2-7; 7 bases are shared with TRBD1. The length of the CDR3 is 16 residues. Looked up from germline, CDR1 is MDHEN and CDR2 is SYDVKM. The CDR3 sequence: CVSSFGTANVFYEQYF. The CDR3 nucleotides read TGTGTCAGCAGTTTCGGGACAGCAAACGTTTTCTACGAGCAGTACTTC.

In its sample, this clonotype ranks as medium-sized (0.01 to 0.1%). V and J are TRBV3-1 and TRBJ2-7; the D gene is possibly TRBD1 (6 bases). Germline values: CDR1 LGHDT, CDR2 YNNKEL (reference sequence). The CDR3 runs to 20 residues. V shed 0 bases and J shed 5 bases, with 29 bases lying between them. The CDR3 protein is CASSQDLGVPPWQGPDEQYF. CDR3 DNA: TGTGCCAGCAGCCAAGATCTAGGAGTGCCCCCCTGGCAGGGGCCCGACGAGCAGTACTTC.

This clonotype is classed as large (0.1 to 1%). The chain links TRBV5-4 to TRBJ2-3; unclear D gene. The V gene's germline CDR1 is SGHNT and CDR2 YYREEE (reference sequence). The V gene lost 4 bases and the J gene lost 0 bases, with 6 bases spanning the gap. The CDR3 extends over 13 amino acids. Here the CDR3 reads CASSEKSTDTQYF. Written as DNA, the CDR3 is TGTGCCAGCAGCGAGAAAAGCACAGATACGCAGTATTTT.

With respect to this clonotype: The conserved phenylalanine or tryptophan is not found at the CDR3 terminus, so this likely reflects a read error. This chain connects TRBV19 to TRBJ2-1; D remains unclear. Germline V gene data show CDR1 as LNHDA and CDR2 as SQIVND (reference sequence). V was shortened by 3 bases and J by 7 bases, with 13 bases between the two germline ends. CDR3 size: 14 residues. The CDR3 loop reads CASSISDFYNEQFS. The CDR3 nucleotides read TGTGCCAGTAGTATCAGCGACTTTTATAATGAGCAGTTCTCC.